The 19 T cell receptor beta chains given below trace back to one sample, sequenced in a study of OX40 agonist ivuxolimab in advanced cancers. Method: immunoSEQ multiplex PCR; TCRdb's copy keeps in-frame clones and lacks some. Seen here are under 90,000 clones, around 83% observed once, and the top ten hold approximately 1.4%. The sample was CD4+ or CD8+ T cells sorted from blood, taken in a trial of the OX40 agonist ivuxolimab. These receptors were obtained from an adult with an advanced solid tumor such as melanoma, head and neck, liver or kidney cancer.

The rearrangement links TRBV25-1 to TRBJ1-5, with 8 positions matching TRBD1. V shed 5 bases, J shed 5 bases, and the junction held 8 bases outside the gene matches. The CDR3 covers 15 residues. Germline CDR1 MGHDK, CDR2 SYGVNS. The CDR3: CASSPLGQAHQPQHF. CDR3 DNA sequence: TGTGCCAGCAGTCCCCTGGGACAGGCTCATCAGCCCCAGCATTTT.

The chain's CDR3 is CAWSHIRYGYTF. The CDR3 nucleotides are TGTGCCTGGAGTCACATCCGCTATGGCTACACCTTC. The chain has TRBV30 and TRBJ1-2; D not resolved. The CDR3 loop spans 12 amino acids. The germline V gene has CDR1 GTSNPN and CDR2 SVGIG (reference sequence). The V gene lost 2 bases and the J gene lost 4 bases, with 8 bases spanning the gap.

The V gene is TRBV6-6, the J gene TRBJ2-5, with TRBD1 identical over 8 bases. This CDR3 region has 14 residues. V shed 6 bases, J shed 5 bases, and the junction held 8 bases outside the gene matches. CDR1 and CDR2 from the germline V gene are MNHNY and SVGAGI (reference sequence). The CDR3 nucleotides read TGTGCCAGCAGGGGACGGACAGGGTCGGAGACCCAGTACTTC. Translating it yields CASRGRTGSETQYF.

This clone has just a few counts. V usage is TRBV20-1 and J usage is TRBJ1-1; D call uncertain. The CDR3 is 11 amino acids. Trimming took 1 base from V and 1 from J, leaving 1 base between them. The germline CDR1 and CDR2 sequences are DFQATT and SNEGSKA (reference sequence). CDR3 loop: CSARGNTEAFF. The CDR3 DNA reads TGCAGTGCTAGAGGGAACACTGAAGCTTTCTTT.

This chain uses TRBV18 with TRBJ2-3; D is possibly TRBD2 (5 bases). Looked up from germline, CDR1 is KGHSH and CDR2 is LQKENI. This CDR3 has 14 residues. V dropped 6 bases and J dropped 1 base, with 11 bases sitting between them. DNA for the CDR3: TGTGCCAGCTCTCTTAGGCGGGGCACAGATACGCAGTATTTT. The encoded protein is CASSLRRGTDTQYF.

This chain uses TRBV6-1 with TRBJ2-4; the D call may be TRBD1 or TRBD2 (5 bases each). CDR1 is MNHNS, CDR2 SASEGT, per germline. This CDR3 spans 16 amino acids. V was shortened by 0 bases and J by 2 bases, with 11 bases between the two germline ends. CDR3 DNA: TGTGCCAGCAGTGAAGCAGCGGCAGGGACCAAAAACATTCAGTACTTC. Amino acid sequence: CASSEAAAGTKNIQYF.

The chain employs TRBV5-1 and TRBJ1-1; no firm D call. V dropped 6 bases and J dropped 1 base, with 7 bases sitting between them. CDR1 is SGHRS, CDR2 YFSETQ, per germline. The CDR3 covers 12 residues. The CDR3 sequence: CASMSGNTEAFF. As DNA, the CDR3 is TGCGCCAGCATGTCCGGGAACACTGAAGCTTTCTTT.

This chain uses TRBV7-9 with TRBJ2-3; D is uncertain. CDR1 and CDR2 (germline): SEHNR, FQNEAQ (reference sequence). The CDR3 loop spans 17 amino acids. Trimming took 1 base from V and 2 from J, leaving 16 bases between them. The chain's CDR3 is CASSLDWITTLTDTQYF. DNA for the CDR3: TGTGCCAGCAGCTTAGATTGGATAACCACACTCACAGATACGCAGTATTTT.

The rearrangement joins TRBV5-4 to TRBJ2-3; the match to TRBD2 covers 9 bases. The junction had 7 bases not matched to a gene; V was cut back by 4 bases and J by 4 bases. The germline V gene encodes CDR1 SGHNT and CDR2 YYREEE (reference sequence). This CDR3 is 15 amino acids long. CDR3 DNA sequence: TGTGCCAGCAGCGCGGGAGGGGCTAGGGCAGATACGCAGTATTTT. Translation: CASSAGGARADTQYF.

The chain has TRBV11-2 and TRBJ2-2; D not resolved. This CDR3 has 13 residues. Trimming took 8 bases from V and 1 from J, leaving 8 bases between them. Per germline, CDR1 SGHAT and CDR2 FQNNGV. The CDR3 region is CASAPENTGELFF. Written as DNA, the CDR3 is TGTGCCAGCGCTCCAGAGAACACCGGGGAGCTGTTTTTT.

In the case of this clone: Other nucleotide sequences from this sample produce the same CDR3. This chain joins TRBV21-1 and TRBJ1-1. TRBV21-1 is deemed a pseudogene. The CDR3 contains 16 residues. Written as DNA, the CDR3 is TGTGCCAGCAGCGAACGGGTAACATTTTGTGGTCCTGAAGCTTTCTTT. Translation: CASSERVTFCGPEAFF.

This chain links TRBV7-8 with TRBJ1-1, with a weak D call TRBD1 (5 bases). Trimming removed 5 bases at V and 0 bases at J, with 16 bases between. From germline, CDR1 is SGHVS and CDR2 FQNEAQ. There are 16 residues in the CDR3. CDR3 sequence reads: CASSHTRGGMNTEAFF. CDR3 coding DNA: TGTGCCAGCAGCCACACCCGGGGGGGGATGAACACTGAAGCTTTCTTT. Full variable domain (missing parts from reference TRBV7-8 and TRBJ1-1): GAGVSQSPRYKVAKRGQDVALRCDPISGHVSLFWYQQALGQGPEFLTYFQNEAQLDKSGLPSDRFFAERPEGSVSTLKIQRTQQEDSAVYLCASSHTRGGMNTEAFFGQGTRLTVV.

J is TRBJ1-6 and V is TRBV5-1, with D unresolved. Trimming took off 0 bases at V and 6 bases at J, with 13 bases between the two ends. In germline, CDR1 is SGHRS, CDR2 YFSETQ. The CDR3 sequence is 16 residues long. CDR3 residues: CASSLGGGGVNSPLHF. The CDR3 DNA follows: TGCGCCAGCAGCTTGGGAGGTGGCGGTGTTAATTCACCCCTCCACTTT.

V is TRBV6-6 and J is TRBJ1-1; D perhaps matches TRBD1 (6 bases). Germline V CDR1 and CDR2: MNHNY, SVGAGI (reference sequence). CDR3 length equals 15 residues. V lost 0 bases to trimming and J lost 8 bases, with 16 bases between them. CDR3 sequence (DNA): TGTGCCAGCAGTTACTCAGGCCAGGGGAGAGAGGAAGCTTTCTTT. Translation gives CASSYSGQGREEAFF.

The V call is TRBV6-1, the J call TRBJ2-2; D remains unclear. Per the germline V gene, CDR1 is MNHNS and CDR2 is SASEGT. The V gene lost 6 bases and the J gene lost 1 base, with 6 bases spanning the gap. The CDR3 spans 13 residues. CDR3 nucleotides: TGTGCCAGCAGGGCCGGGAACACCGGGGAGCTGTTTTTT. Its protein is CASRAGNTGELFF.

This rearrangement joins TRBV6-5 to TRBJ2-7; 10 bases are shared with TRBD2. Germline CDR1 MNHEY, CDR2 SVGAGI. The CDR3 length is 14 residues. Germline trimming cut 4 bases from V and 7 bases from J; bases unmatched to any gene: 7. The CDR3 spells CASSSSGGRLEQYF. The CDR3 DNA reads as TGTGCCAGCAGTTCTAGCGGGGGCCGCTTGGAGCAGTACTTC.

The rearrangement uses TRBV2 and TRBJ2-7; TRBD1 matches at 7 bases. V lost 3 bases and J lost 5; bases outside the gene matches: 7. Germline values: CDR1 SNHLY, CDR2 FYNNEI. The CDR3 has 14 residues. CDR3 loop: CASSEGQTGHEQYF. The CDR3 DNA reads TGTGCCAGCAGTGAGGGCCAGACAGGGCACGAGCAGTACTTC.

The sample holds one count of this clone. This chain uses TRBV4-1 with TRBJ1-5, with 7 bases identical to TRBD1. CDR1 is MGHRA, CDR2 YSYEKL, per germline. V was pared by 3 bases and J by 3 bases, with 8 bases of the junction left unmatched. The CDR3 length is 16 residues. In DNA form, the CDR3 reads TGCGCCAGCAGCCACCTCCCCACAGGGGTCAATCAGCCCCAGCATTTT. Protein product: CASSHLPTGVNQPQHF.

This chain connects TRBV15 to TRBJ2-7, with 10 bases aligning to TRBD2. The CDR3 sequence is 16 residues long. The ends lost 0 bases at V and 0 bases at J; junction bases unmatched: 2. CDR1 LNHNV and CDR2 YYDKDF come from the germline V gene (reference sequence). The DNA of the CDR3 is TGTGCCACCAGCAGAGAAACTAGCGGGACCTCCTACGAGCAGTACTTC. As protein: CATSRETSGTSYEQYF.